This is a list of T cell receptor beta chains from one sample in a study of blood T cell repertoires in COVID-19. Libraries were prepared by immunoSEQ multiplex PCR; TCRdb keeps only in-frame clonotypes and omits some of them. In the table there are around 300,000 clones, roughly nine tenths of which are singletons. The sample comprised PBMCs or T cells enriched from blood (not recorded which). The receptors shown here come from a woman aged 18-30 years who had recovered from COVID-19. The CDR3 runs from the conserved cysteine through the conserved F or W. The D gene is left open where the match is weak. Size is stated for part of the rows, as once, few or many counts, or as a class when the clone is expanded.

V gene	D gene	J gene	CDR3 length	clone size	CDR3 protein	CDR3 DNA
TRBV5-5	TRBD1	TRBJ1-2	13	once	CASSPQGAKGYTF	TGTGCCAGCAGCCCCCAGGGGGCTAAAGGCTACACCTTC
TRBV3-1/TRBV3-2	.	TRBJ1-2	13	.	CASSQDPGGGYTF	TGTGCCAGCAGCCAAGACCCCGGAGGTGGCTACACCTTC
TRBV7-3	.	TRBJ1-6	14	.	CASSPRTAQIPLHF	TGTGCCAGCAGCCCCAGGACAGCCCAAATTCCCCTCCACTTT
TRBV6-5	.	TRBJ2-5	14	.	CASSSGGNQETQYF	TGTGCCAGCAGTTCTGGGGGGAATCAAGAGACCCAGTACTTC
TRBV10-1	.	TRBJ2-7	13	.	CASSPYGKDEQYF	TGCGCCAGCAGTCCTTACGGGAAGGACGAGCAGTACTTC
TRBV5-5	.	TRBJ1-2	15	.	CASSLWPPSSYGYTF	TGTGCCAGCAGCTTGTGGCCCCCCTCTAGCTATGGCTACACCTTC
TRBV5-1	.	TRBJ1-4	16	.	CASSPALGPPGEKLFF	TGCGCCAGCAGCCCCGCGTTGGGCCCCCCGGGGGAAAAACTGTTTTTT
TRBV19	.	TRBJ1-2	13	.	CASSTFLAYGYTF	TGTGCCAGTAGTACGTTCTTGGCCTATGGCTACACCTTC
TRBV7-9	TRBD1	TRBJ1-5	14	.	CASSPGTGNQPQHF	TGTGCCAGCAGCCCAGGGACAGGCAATCAGCCCCAGCATTTT
TRBV28	.	TRBJ2-7	15	.	CASISRGTATYEQYF	TGTGCCAGCATCTCCCGGGGGACGGCAACCTACGAGCAGTACTTC
TRBV28	.	TRBJ2-7	13	.	CASSLATRGEQYF	TGTGCCAGCAGTTTAGCAACTAGAGGAGAGCAGTACTTC
TRBV5-4	.	TRBJ1-1	14	.	CASSSGGRATEAFF	TGTGCCAGCAGCTCGGGGGGGCGCGCCACTGAAGCTTTCTTT
TRBV27	.	TRBJ1-1	13	.	CASRPLQDTEAFF	TGTGCCAGCAGACCACTACAGGACACTGAAGCTTTCTTT
TRBV4-1	.	TRBJ1-4	19	.	CASRKFVGLETGTNEKLFF	TGCGCCAGCAGGAAGTTTGTAGGACTGGAGACGGGCACTAATGAAAAACTGTTTTTT
TRBV19	TRBD1	TRBJ2-7	13	few	CASGGTGAYEQYF	TGTGCCAGTGGGGGGACAGGGGCCTACGAGCAGTACTTC
TRBV28	.	TRBJ1-2	14	.	CASSFPGLHYGYTF	TGTGCCAGCAGTTTCCCAGGTCTTCACTATGGCTACACCTTC
TRBV7-9	.	TRBJ1-3	17	.	CASSPVRGSSSGNTIYF	TGTGCCAGCAGCCCTGTCCGCGGCAGCTCATCTGGAAACACCATATATTTT
TRBV7-8	TRBD1	TRBJ2-7	16	.	CASSPARDRGLYEQYF	TGTGCCAGCAGCCCAGCCCGGGACAGGGGGCTCTACGAGCAGTACTTC
TRBV5-4	TRBD1	TRBJ1-4	15	.	CASSVATGGNQKLFF	TGTGCCAGCAGTGTTGCGACAGGGGGCAATCAAAAACTGTTTTTT
TRBV7-2	.	TRBJ1-6	16	.	CASSLARAPGNSPLHF	TGTGCCAGCAGCTTAGCGCGGGCTCCGGGGAATTCACCCCTCCACTTT
TRBV21-1	.	TRBJ2-7	18	.	CASSKGEWVAGGPVEQYF	TGTGCCAGCAGCAAAGGGGAGTGGGTAGCGGGGGGGCCGGTCGAGCAGTACTTC
TRBV29-1	TRBD2	TRBJ2-1	15	.	CSARAGAGGLYEQFF	TGCAGCGCCCGGGCGGGAGCGGGGGGGCTCTATGAGCAGTTCTTC
TRBV28	.	TRBJ1-5	16	once	CASSLGGGGGNQPQHF	TGTGCCAGCAGTCTAGGGGGGGGCGGAGGCAATCAGCCCCAGCATTTT
TRBV2	TRBD1	TRBJ2-2	14	.	CASSGQGNTGELFF	TGTGCCAGCAGTGGACAGGGGAACACCGGGGAGCTGTTTTTT
TRBV7-9	.	TRBJ1-1	16	.	CASTPQGGAANTEAFF	TGTGCCAGCACCCCTCAAGGGGGGGCGGCGAACACTGAAGCTTTCTTT
TRBV11-2	.	TRBJ1-1	15	.	CASSLDGGLNTEAFF	TGTGCCAGCAGCCTGGATGGGGGCTTGAACACTGAAGCTTTCTTT
TRBV15	TRBD2	TRBJ2-4	17	.	CATSRAWGRAPKNIQYF	TGTGCCACCAGCAGAGCCTGGGGGAGGGCTCCCAAAAACATTCAGTACTTC
TRBV11-2	TRBD1	TRBJ2-7	12	.	CASRSTGGEQYF	TGTGCCAGCAGATCAACAGGGGGCGAGCAGTACTTC
TRBV7-9	.	TRBJ1-4	14	.	CASSFLTPNEKLFF	TGTGCCAGCAGCTTTTTGACACCGAATGAAAAACTGTTTTTT
TRBV28	.	TRBJ1-3	14	.	CASSQTSRGGTIYF	TGTGCCAGCAGTCAAACGTCAAGGGGAGGCACCATATATTTT
TRBV5-1	TRBD1	TRBJ1-1	15	.	CASSPTGAGYTEAFF	TGCGCCAGCAGCCCGACAGGGGCGGGGTACACTGAAGCTTTCTTT
TRBV4-1	.	TRBJ2-1	18	.	CASSQEGQGGNSYNEQFF	TGCGCCAGCAGCCAAGAAGGGCAGGGCGGGAACTCCTACAATGAGCAGTTCTTC
TRBV2	TRBD2	TRBJ2-1	16	.	CASTTLTSDTYNEQFF	TGTGCCAGCACTACCCTGACTAGCGATACTTACAATGAGCAGTTCTTC
TRBV7-3	TRBD2	TRBJ2-5	15	.	CASSLTAGGYATQYF	TGTGCCAGCAGCTTAACGGCCGGGGGGTATGCGACCCAGTACTTC
TRBV2	.	TRBJ1-5	14	.	CASSERRNPQPQHF	TGTGCCAGCAGTGAACGCAGGAACCCTCAGCCCCAGCATTTT
TRBV3-1/TRBV3-2	.	TRBJ1-5	15	many	CASSQVSGSNQPQHF	TGTGCCAGCAGCCAAGTGTCAGGAAGCAATCAGCCCCAGCATTTT
TRBV6-4	TRBD1	TRBJ1-1	15	.	CASSGKTGGNTEAFF	TGTGCCAGCAGTGGAAAGACAGGGGGCAACACTGAAGCTTTCTTT
TRBV5-4	TRBD1	TRBJ1-1	15	.	CASSFRDSVNTEAFF	TGTGCCAGCAGCTTCCGGGACAGCGTGAACACTGAAGCTTTCTTT
TRBV6-4	.	TRBJ2-1	14	.	CASSDSTGVGEQFF	TGTGCCAGCAGTGACTCGACGGGGGTCGGTGAGCAGTTCTTC
TRBV29-1	TRBD2	TRBJ2-3	14	.	CSVTTSGGTDTQYF	TGCAGCGTTACGACTAGCGGGGGTACAGATACGCAGTATTTT
TRBV5-8	.	TRBJ1-3	16	few	CASSLGTASSGNTIYF	TGTGCCAGCAGCTTGGGGACAGCGTCCTCTGGAAACACCATATATTTT
TRBV24-1	TRBD1	TRBJ2-1	15	.	CATSDFGTGDNEQFF	TGTGCCACCAGTGATTTTGGGACAGGGGACAATGAGCAGTTCTTC
TRBV5-8	TRBD1	TRBJ2-1	15	.	CASSTKPDRGNEQFF	TGTGCCAGCAGCACTAAACCGGACAGGGGCAATGAGCAGTTCTTC
TRBV5-4	.	TRBJ2-3	16	.	CASSSRRTGNTDTQYF	TGTGCCAGCAGCTCCAGAAGGACGGGAAACACAGATACGCAGTATTTT
TRBV12-3/TRBV12-4	.	TRBJ2-7	13	.	CASGLDRFYEQYF	TGTGCCAGCGGGCTGGACAGATTCTACGAGCAGTACTTC
TRBV29-1	.	TRBJ1-1	13	.	CSVEGGLGTEAFF	TGCAGCGTTGAAGGAGGACTTGGCACTGAAGCTTTCTTT